The text below deals with one TCR beta chain. The target of this receptor is not known. One junction end does not reproduce the germline sequence, and a read error may be involved. Donors formed part of the validation cohort, which comprised some 120 subjects and was distinct from the first cohort of 690 or so subjects. Its CDR3 holds 17 amino acids, cysteine through phenylalanine. The read is trimmed to its CDR3 DNA, 51 bases read in frame from base 1. Sequences KGHSH (CDR1) and LQKENI (CDR2) are obtained from the germline V gene. This specimen comes from a study of cytomegalovirus exposure and HLA in healthy donors (dated by TCRdb to the late 2010s). In the study overall: The 550 to 750 repertoires of the first cohort and the 120 or so validation repertoires were produced on the same platform, according to a later analysis. The study aimed to test whether signatures of past pathogen exposure could be identified by cataloging public T cell receptors. A separate validation cohort of 100 to 150 different subjects was used in addition to the approximately 700-subject first cohort. To predict cytomegalovirus infection status, the study combined high-throughput TCR immunosequencing, statistical association of individual TCRs with disease status, and machine learning. Overall study outcomes, separate from this receptor: A total of some 180 TCR beta chains were listed by the study as associated with cytomegalovirus. A few of the identified cytomegalovirus-associated TCR beta chains were confirmed in vitro to be specific for cytomegalovirus antigens. While some public TCRs were present in many individuals, most TCR sequences turned up only very rarely across donors. Subsequent analysis determined that TCRs grouped into clusters in the first cohort also showed a tendency toward co-occurrence across the roughly 120 validation repertoires, and approximately 94% of cluster scores exceeded 0. In both the original and validation cohorts, the classifier was reported to diagnose cytomegalovirus status with high specificity and sensitivity. A later analysis had no HLA typing for the validation cohort, so co-occurrence there was scored across all 110 or so repertoires. It was suggested by the authors that the approach could potentially be generalized to other disease states and immunological phenotypes.

Preparation of the library involved the immunoSEQ multiplex PCR assay. Per the authors' processing: To diagnose cytomegalovirus status from the catalog of TCR beta chain sequences, a statistical classification framework was built. Entries here come from immuneACCESS through TCRdb and include only in-frame sequences with V and J called. Some clones fail to appear in such tables; in the studies checked, an unresolved V gene covers under half of the shortfall, and the cause of the remainder is unknown. The V and J calls and clone size come from that table; D and trimming were worked out from the DNA. This sample comprises about 160,000 clones, roughly 96% of them detected only once. In total, the top ten clones hold 0.89% of the sample.

The clonotype was recovered from a woman under 30 in good health and CMV-seronegative. Sample: PBMCs. The rearranged chain carries TRBV18 and TRBJ2-7; TRBD1 lines up with 7 middle nucleotides. Here the CDR3 is given as CASSSRDSESISSEQYF. In nucleotide form, the sequence is TGTGCCAGCTCAAGCCGGGACAGCGAATCTATATCCTCCGAGCAGTACTTC.